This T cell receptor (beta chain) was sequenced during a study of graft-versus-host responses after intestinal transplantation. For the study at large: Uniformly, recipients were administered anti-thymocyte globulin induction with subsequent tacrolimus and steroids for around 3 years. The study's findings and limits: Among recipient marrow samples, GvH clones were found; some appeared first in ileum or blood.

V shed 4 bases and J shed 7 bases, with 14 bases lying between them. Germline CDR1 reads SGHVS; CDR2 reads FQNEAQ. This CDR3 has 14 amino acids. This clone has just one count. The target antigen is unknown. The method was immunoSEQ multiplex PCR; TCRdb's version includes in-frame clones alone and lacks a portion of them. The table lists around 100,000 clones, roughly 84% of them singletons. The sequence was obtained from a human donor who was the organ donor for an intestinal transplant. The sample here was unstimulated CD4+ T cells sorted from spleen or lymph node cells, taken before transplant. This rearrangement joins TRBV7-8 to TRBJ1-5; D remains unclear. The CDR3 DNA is TGTGCCAGCAGCTCCGCCCCGGGAGGACAGCCCCAGCATTTT. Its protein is CASSSAPGGQPQHF. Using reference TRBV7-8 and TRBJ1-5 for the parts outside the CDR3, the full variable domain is GAGVSQSPRYKVAKRGQDVALRCDPISGHVSLFWYQQALGQGPEFLTYFQNEAQLDKSGLPSDRFFAERPEGSVSTLKIQRTQQEDSAVYLCASSSAPGGQPQHFGDGTRLSIL.